These T cell receptor beta chains were read from a single sample in a study of blood T cell repertoires in COVID-19. Sequenced by immunoSEQ multiplex PCR; TCRdb stores in-frame clones only, minus some. The sample lists hundreds of thousands of clones, more than 75% seen once, with 1.5% to 2% in the top ten. The sequenced sample consisted of PBMCs or T cells enriched from blood (not recorded which). These receptors all come from a woman in her fifties or sixties who had recovered from COVID-19. Both conserved end residues are part of each CDR3. D genes are given only for firm matches. Some rows mark clone size as missing; the rest say once, few, many or name a class of expanded clone.

TRBV7-9	.	TRBJ2-3	.	CASSPLGQRMTDTQYF	TGTGCCAGCAGCCCCCTGGGACAAAGGATGACAGATACGCAGTATTTT
TRBV28	few	TRBJ1-5	TRBD1	CASSLSGQGNQPQHF	TGTGCCAGCAGTTTATCCGGACAGGGCAATCAGCCCCAGCATTTT
TRBV27	.	TRBJ1-2	.	CASSLQGRDYGYTF	TGTGCCAGCAGTTTACAGGGGAGGGACTATGGCTACACCTTC
TRBV3-1/TRBV3-2	.	TRBJ2-7	TRBD2	CASSPAERDRYEQYF	TGTGCCAGCAGCCCGGCTGAGCGGGATAGGTACGAGCAGTACTTC
TRBV4-1	once	TRBJ1-1	TRBD1	CASSQDLGTRGRVTEAFF	TGCGCCAGCAGCCAAGATCTTGGTACCAGGGGGCGCGTCACTGAAGCTTTCTTT
TRBV2	.	TRBJ1-1	.	CASRVARGADTEAFF	TGTGCCAGCAGGGTCGCTAGGGGCGCGGATACTGAAGCTTTCTTT
TRBV7-3	.	TRBJ2-2	.	CASSPQTGGVSGELFF	TGTGCCAGCAGCCCGCAAACCGGCGGGGTATCCGGGGAGCTGTTTTTT
TRBV5-3	.	TRBJ1-1	.	CAKEHPNTEAFF	TGTGCCAAGGAGCACCCGAACACTGAAGCTTTCTTT
TRBV2	.	TRBJ1-2	.	CASTLAFSGGYTF	TGTGCCAGCACTCTGGCCTTCTCAGGAGGCTACACCTTC
TRBV6-6	.	TRBJ1-3	TRBD1	CATASGGQNTIYF	TGTGCCACCGCCTCAGGGGGACAAAACACCATATATTTT
TRBV6-5	.	TRBJ2-3	TRBD2	CARTAAGDFTDTQYF	TGTGCCAGGACCGCGGCGGGAGATTTCACAGATACGCAGTATTTT
TRBV14	.	TRBJ1-2	.	CASSRNQASNYGYTF	TGTGCCAGCAGCCGTAACCAGGCGTCCAACTATGGCTACACCTTC
TRBV18	.	TRBJ1-3	.	CASSPTGSSSGNTIYF	TGTGCCAGCTCACCAACGGGGTCAAGCTCTGGAAACACCATATATTTT
TRBV3-1/TRBV3-2	.	TRBJ2-1	TRBD2	CASSYGTSENNEQFF	TGTGCCAGCAGCTACGGGACTAGCGAAAACAATGAGCAGTTCTTC
TRBV18	.	TRBJ2-7	.	CASSPPVVLAISGPREQYF	TGTGCCAGCTCACCACCGGTTGTGCTAGCGATTTCGGGTCCTAGAGAGCAGTACTTC
TRBV2	.	TRBJ2-3	TRBD2	CASSTPGLAGGTSTDTQYF	TGTGCCAGCAGTACACCGGGACTAGCGGGAGGAACTAGCACAGATACGCAGTATTTT
TRBV6-5	once	TRBJ2-7	TRBD2	CASRKTSGYEQYF	TGTGCCAGCAGAAAGACTAGCGGGTACGAGCAGTACTTC
TRBV7-3	.	TRBJ2-1	TRBD2	CASSLIRLARNYGEQFF	TGTGCCAGCAGCCTAATAAGACTAGCGCGCAACTACGGTGAGCAGTTCTTC
TRBV4-1	.	TRBJ1-1	TRBD1	CASSQTGGAEAFF	TGCGCCAGCAGCCAGACAGGGGGCGCGGAGGCTTTCTTT
TRBV21-1	.	TRBJ2-7	.	CARLAGAPGSLKAPTYEQYF	TGTGCCAGACTAGCGGGAGCTCCTGGGTCCCTAAAAGCACCTACCTACGAGCAGTACTTC
TRBV4-2	.	TRBJ1-2	.	CASSPPEGYYGYTF	TGTGCCAGCAGCCCTCCAGAGGGATACTATGGCTACACCTTC
TRBV7-2	.	TRBJ1-2	.	CASSGRDKVSGYTF	TGTGCCAGCAGTGGCCGGGACAAAGTCTCTGGCTACACCTTC
TRBV7-3	.	TRBJ2-7	.	CASSLRAGPGEQYF	TGTGCCAGCAGCTTAAGGGCGGGCCCGGGGGAGCAGTACTTC
TRBV11-3	.	TRBJ1-6	TRBD1	CASSRTGVGSPLHF	TGTGCCAGCAGCCGCACAGGGGTGGGTTCACCCCTCCACTTT
TRBV9	.	TRBJ2-5	TRBD2	CASSVDSGRAGETQYF	TGTGCCAGCAGCGTTGATAGCGGGAGGGCCGGGGAGACCCAGTACTTC
TRBV6-7	.	TRBJ1-1	.	CASSYSKQAENTEAFF	TGTGCCAGCAGTTACTCGAAACAGGCGGAGAACACTGAAGCTTTCTTT
TRBV27	.	TRBJ1-2	TRBD1	CASSLLGSEGAYGYTF	TGTGCCAGCAGTTTATTGGGGTCCGAGGGGGCCTATGGCTACACCTTC
TRBV7-6	once	TRBJ2-1	TRBD2	CASSAGTSGRVDEQFF	TGTGCCAGCAGCGCCGGGACTAGCGGGAGGGTGGATGAGCAGTTCTTC
TRBV18	.	TRBJ2-5	.	CASSRGGIAEETQYF	TGTGCCAGCTCACGAGGTGGGATAGCGGAAGAGACCCAGTACTTC
TRBV5-1	few	TRBJ1-1	.	CASSPGGGNTEAFF	TGCGCCAGCAGTCCCGGGGGAGGGAACACTGAAGCTTTCTTT
TRBV4-1	.	TRBJ1-5	TRBD1	CASSLRTGENSNQPQHF	TGCGCCAGCAGCCTCCGGACAGGGGAAAATAGCAATCAGCCCCAGCATTTT
TRBV2	.	TRBJ1-2	TRBD1	CATAGGGDYGYTF	TGTGCCACCGCAGGGGGCGGTGACTATGGCTACACCTTC
TRBV7-2	.	TRBJ2-7	TRBD1	CASSLGVGQGTYEQYF	TGTGCCAGCAGCTTAGGGGTAGGACAGGGAACCTACGAGCAGTACTTC
TRBV5-1	.	TRBJ1-4	TRBD1	CASRGQNEKLFF	TGCGCCAGCAGGGGACAGAATGAAAAACTGTTTTTT
TRBV4-3	.	TRBJ1-5	.	CASSQDHDSLYLEPQHF	TGCGCCAGCAGCCAAGATCATGACTCGCTATATTTGGAGCCCCAGCATTTT
TRBV4-1	.	TRBJ2-1	TRBD1	CASSQATGVRYNEQFF	TGCGCCAGCAGCCAAGCCACAGGGGTTCGCTACAATGAGCAGTTCTTC